This T cell receptor (beta chain) is from a study of blood T cell repertoires in COVID-19. In the study overall: Both acute and convalescent COVID-19 samples were obtained from the United States, Italy and Spain. In each case, the material was cDNA or gDNA derived from T cells, B-cell-depleted T cells, or PBMCs.

Germline CDR1 is KGHSH and CDR2 is LQKENI. V gave up 6 bases and J gave up 3 bases; unmatched junction bases: 2. CDR3 size: 14 residues. Repertoires were generated with immunoSEQ multiplex PCR, while TCRdb's copy carries only in-frame clones and drops some. The table includes about 270,000 clones, about 88% detected once. Seattle participants joined during active infection and were tracked over time. The TCR was taken from a human donor with COVID-19, enrolled during active disease. The donor label of this sample is uncertain. The material sequenced was peripheral blood. The chain is built from TRBV18 and TRBJ2-1; TRBD2 agrees at 10 bases. CDR3 in DNA: TGTGCCAGCTCGTCTAGCGGGGGCTACAATGAGCAGTTCTTC. This sequence encodes CASSSSGGYNEQFF.